This TCR beta chain was profiled in a study of naive and memory T cell subsets. On this clonotype: Antigen unknown.

Ligated cDNA underwent four rounds of PCR with nested alpha and beta constant region primers and SP2. Blood and skin TCR RNA was reverse transcribed with alpha and beta constant primers. MiXCR, applied by TCRdb to the 5' RACE reads, yields one record per CDR3 protein. This sample carries approximately 58,000 distinct CDR3 sequences, approximately 7.2% of them seen once, and the ten largest clones take 8.5% to 10%. The library had UMIs added by 3' ligation of an oligonucleotide to TCR cDNA. Reverse transcription used DNase-treated unsorted total RNA, aiming for about 1 to 1000 ng. The CDR3 contains 15 residues. J was trimmed by 0 bases and V by 6 bases; bases with no gene match: 3. From germline, CDR1 is SNHLY and CDR2 FYNNEI. Notes on the study in general: Potentially, T cell activation and differentiation skew this RNA-based measurement.

V and J are TRBV2 and TRBJ1-5; TRBD1 matches 9 bases. This receptor was identified in a male donor in good health. Here the CDR3 reads CASSGQGNSNQPQHF. In nucleotides, the CDR3 is TGTGCCAGCAGCGGACAGGGGAATAGCAATCAGCCCCAGCATTTT.